These T cell receptor beta chains were read from a single sample in a study of untreated major depressive disorder. Assay: immunoSEQ multiplex PCR; the TCRdb copy retains only in-frame clones and omits some. The table shows around 13,000 clones, with 90% to 95% occurring only once. Sequences were obtained from CD4+ T cells from PBMCs. Every receptor here comes from a woman aged 25-40 years with major depressive disorder. Both conserved end residues are part of each CDR3. D genes are given only for firm matches. Where a row states a size, it is once, few, many or the class of an expanded clone; other rows omit it.

j_call: TRBJ1-1
clone_size: -
d_call: -
v_call: TRBV29-1
cdr3_nt: TGCAGCACCCAGCGAGGGACGGGGACTGAAGCTTTCTTT
cdr3_aa: CSTQRGTGTEAFF

j_call: TRBJ1-1
clone_size: -
d_call: -
v_call: TRBV29-1
cdr3_nt: TGCAGCGGTAGGGGGGGGCTTCTGAACACTGAAGCTTTCTTT
cdr3_aa: CSGRGGLLNTEAFF

j_call: TRBJ2-1
clone_size: -
d_call: -
v_call: TRBV28
cdr3_nt: TGTGCCAGCAGCTCCCCTGGAGGGAAAACAGTCGATGAGCAGTTCTTC
cdr3_aa: CASSSPGGKTVDEQFF

j_call: TRBJ2-1
clone_size: once
d_call: -
v_call: TRBV11-2
cdr3_nt: TGTGCCAGCAGCCTAGGGGTAGCGACCTACAATGAGCAGTTCTTC
cdr3_aa: CASSLGVATYNEQFF

j_call: TRBJ1-6
clone_size: -
d_call: -
v_call: TRBV30
cdr3_nt: TGTGCCTGGAGCAAACCTTGGCAGGGAGGTAATTCACCCCTCCACTTT
cdr3_aa: CAWSKPWQGGNSPLHF

j_call: TRBJ2-5
clone_size: -
d_call: -
v_call: TRBV7-3
cdr3_nt: TGTGCCAGCAGCTTAGCAGGAGGGAAAGAGACCCAGTACTTC
cdr3_aa: CASSLAGGKETQYF

j_call: TRBJ2-3
clone_size: -
d_call: TRBD2
v_call: TRBV5-1
cdr3_nt: TGCGCCAGCAGCCCGGGACTAGCGGGGTTCTCGGATACGCAGTATTTT
cdr3_aa: CASSPGLAGFSDTQYF

j_call: TRBJ2-7
clone_size: -
d_call: TRBD1
v_call: TRBV25-1
cdr3_nt: TGTGCCAGCAGTGAATTCGAGGCAGGGGGTAAGAGGGAGCAGTACTTC
cdr3_aa: CASSEFEAGGKREQYF

j_call: TRBJ1-2
clone_size: -
d_call: -
v_call: TRBV7-2
cdr3_nt: TGTGCCAGCACCACTAGTCGGCGGGATGGCTACACCTTC
cdr3_aa: CASTTSRRDGYTF

j_call: TRBJ2-2
clone_size: once
d_call: -
v_call: TRBV6-4
cdr3_nt: TGTGCCAGCAGTGATAACCTGAACACCGGGGAGCTGTTTTTT
cdr3_aa: CASSDNLNTGELFF

j_call: TRBJ2-7
clone_size: -
d_call: TRBD1
v_call: TRBV11-3
cdr3_nt: TGTGCCAGCAGCGGGAGGACGGGACAGGGGAACGAGCAGTACTTC
cdr3_aa: CASSGRTGQGNEQYF

j_call: TRBJ2-7
clone_size: -
d_call: -
v_call: TRBV18
cdr3_nt: TGTGCCAGCTCACCTGATCTCATGGGATACGAGCAGTACTTC
cdr3_aa: CASSPDLMGYEQYF

j_call: TRBJ1-5
clone_size: -
d_call: TRBD1
v_call: TRBV7-9
cdr3_nt: TGTGCCAGCAGCATAGGGGACAGTAGCAATCAGCCCCAGCATTTT
cdr3_aa: CASSIGDSSNQPQHF

j_call: TRBJ1-1
clone_size: -
d_call: -
v_call: TRBV5-1
cdr3_nt: TGCGCCAGCAGCTTGGGGACAGAGGGCTCCACTGAAGCTTTCTTT
cdr3_aa: CASSLGTEGSTEAFF

j_call: TRBJ2-7
clone_size: -
d_call: TRBD1
v_call: TRBV7-9
cdr3_nt: TGTGCCAGCAGCTCAGCTTGGGACAGGGGCTACGAGCAGTACTTC
cdr3_aa: CASSSAWDRGYEQYF

j_call: TRBJ2-7
clone_size: -
d_call: -
v_call: TRBV11-3
cdr3_nt: TGTGCCAGCAGCTTAGTTGGGGGCTTACACGAGCAGTACTTC
cdr3_aa: CASSLVGGLHEQYF

j_call: TRBJ1-1
clone_size: -
d_call: -
v_call: TRBV5-1
cdr3_nt: TGCGCCAGCAGCGCGGTGGGTCAGGCGAACACTGAAGCTTTCTTT
cdr3_aa: CASSAVGQANTEAFF

j_call: TRBJ1-2
clone_size: -
d_call: -
v_call: TRBV10-3
cdr3_nt: TGTGCCACCTCCGGTTCTACGGGGAAATATGGCTACACCTTC
cdr3_aa: CATSGSTGKYGYTF

j_call: TRBJ1-5
clone_size: -
d_call: -
v_call: TRBV5-6
cdr3_nt: TGTGCCAGCAGCAAACAGGACGGGAGACCCCAGCATTTT
cdr3_aa: CASSKQDGRPQHF

j_call: TRBJ1-1
clone_size: -
d_call: TRBD1
v_call: TRBV20-1
cdr3_nt: TGCAGTACTAGCCGGGACAGGGATGCTTTCTTT
cdr3_aa: CSTSRDRDAFF

j_call: TRBJ1-5
clone_size: -
d_call: TRBD1
v_call: TRBV19
cdr3_nt: TGTGCCAGCAGACCTGGGACAGAATTCCTTAGGGGCAATCAGCCCCAGCATTTT
cdr3_aa: CASRPGTEFLRGNQPQHF

j_call: TRBJ2-7
clone_size: -
d_call: -
v_call: TRBV19
cdr3_nt: TGTGCCAGTAGCCCCGGGGACACCCACTCCTACGAGCAGTACTTC
cdr3_aa: CASSPGDTHSYEQYF

j_call: TRBJ1-2
clone_size: once
d_call: -
v_call: TRBV6-5
cdr3_nt: TGTGCCAGCAGTTACCAACGGAATAACTATGGCTACACCTTC
cdr3_aa: CASSYQRNNYGYTF